This T cell receptor (beta chain) was retrieved from a study of blood T cell repertoires in COVID-19. About the study: T cells, B-cell-depleted T cells, or PBMCs supplied cDNA or gDNA.

Followed over time, Seattle patients had been enrolled while infection was active. This clone was found once. Germline V CDR1 and CDR2: SGHRS, YFSETQ. This CDR3 region has 17 residues. The V gene lost 4 bases and the J gene lost 1 base, with 15 bases spanning the gap. Per the original data handling: Counts of nucleated cells, estimated from reference gene primer amplification, were obtained. Method: immunoSEQ multiplex PCR; TCRdb's copy keeps in-frame clones and lacks some. The DNA was the basis for D and trimming; V, J and clone size are from that table. The repertoire holds 250,000 to 300,000 clones, with roughly 90% as singletons.

The sequenced sample consisted of peripheral blood. The rearrangement links TRBV5-1 to TRBJ2-6, with D perhaps matching TRBD1 (6 bases). This TCR derives from a woman aged 25 to 39 with COVID-19, enrolled during active disease. CDR3 loop: CASSPGTKTSGANVLTF. For the CDR3, the DNA is TGCGCCAGCAGCCCAGGGACAAAAACGTCTGGGGCCAACGTCCTGACTTTC. The entire variable domain, with the rest obtained from reference TRBV5-1 and TRBJ2-6, is as follows: KAGVTQTPRYLIKTRGQQVTLSCSPISGHRSVSWYQQTPGQGLQFLFEYFSETQRNKGNFPGRFSGRQFSNSRSEMNVSTLELGDSALYLCASSPGTKTSGANVLTFGAGSRLTVL.